This T cell receptor (beta chain) came from a study of cytomegalovirus exposure and HLA in healthy donors. Study-wide results and limits: In a later analysis, common viral pathogens appeared linked to several of the most significant clusters.

Amplification used 60 Vbeta primers and 13 Jbeta primers. Assay used: immunoSEQ multiplex PCR; TCRdb lists only in-frame clones, some missing. Here the sample spans 100,000 or so clones, 70% to 75% being singletons. Looked up from germline, CDR1 is MDHEN and CDR2 is SYDVKM. V was shortened by 4 bases and J by 4 bases, with 13 bases between the two germline ends. There are 14 residues in the CDR3. As for this clone: The antigen is not known.

The J gene is TRBJ1-1, the V gene TRBV28; maybe TRBD1 (5 bases). The TCR was taken from a man aged 40-55 years in good health and CMV-seronegative. Sequencing was carried out using PBMCs. This chain's CDR3 is CASSSPGGATEAFF. DNA for the CDR3: TGTGCCAGCAGTTCTCCCGGGGGAGCCACTGAAGCTTTCTTT.